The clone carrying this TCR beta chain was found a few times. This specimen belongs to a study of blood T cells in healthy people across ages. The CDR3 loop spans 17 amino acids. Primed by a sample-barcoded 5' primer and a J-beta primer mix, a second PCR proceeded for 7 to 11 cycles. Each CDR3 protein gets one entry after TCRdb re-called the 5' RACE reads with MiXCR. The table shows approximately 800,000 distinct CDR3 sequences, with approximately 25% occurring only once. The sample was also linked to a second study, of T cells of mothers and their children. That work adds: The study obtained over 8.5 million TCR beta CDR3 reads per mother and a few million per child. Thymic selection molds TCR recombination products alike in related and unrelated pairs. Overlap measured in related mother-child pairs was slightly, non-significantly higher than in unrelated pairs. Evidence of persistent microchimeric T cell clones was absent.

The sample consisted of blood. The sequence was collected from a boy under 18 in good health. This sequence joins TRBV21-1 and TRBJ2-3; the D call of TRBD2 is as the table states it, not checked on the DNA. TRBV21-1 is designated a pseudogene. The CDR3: CASSKVPSGRSTDTQYF. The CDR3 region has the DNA TGTGCCAGCAGCAAGGTCCCTAGCGGGAGAAGCACAGATACGCAGTATTTT.